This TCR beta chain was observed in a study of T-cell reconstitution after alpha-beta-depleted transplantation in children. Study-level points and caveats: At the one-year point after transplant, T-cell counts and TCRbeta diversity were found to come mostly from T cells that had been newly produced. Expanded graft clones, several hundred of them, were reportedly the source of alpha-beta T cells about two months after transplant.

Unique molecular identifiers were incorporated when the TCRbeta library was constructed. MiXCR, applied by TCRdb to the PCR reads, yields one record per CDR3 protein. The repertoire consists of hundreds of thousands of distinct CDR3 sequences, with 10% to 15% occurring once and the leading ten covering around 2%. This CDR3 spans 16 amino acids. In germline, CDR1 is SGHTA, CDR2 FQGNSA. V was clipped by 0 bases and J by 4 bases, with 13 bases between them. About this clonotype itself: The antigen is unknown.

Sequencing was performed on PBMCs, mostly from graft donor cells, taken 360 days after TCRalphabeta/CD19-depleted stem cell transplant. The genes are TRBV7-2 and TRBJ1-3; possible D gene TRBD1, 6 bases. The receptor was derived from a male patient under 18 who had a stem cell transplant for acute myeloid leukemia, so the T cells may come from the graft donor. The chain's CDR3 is CASSLAPGHAGNTIYF. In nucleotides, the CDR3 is TGTGCCAGCAGCTTAGCTCCGGGACACGCGGGAAACACCATATATTTT.